The present entry profiles one TCR beta chain with its context. Its specificity is unknown. This record comes from a study of beta chain features in type 1 diabetes. Notes on the study in general: Shortening that was moderate but significant affected the TCRB CDR3s of Type 1 diabetes patients in all four CD4+ subsets.

Sequenced material consisted of expressed TCRB transcripts (all of the isolated RNA was reverse transcribed). This table comes from immunoSEQ multiplex PCR, and its TCRdb copy is limited to in-frame clones, with some not included. The sample contains about 240,000 clones, about 14% of which appear only once. Per germline, CDR1 LNHDA and CDR2 SQIVND (reference sequence). This CDR3 is built from 13 residues. V gave up 8 bases and J gave up 6 bases; unmatched junction bases: 9. Material for sequencing was naive CD4+ T cells from blood. J is TRBJ1-2 and V is TRBV19; 7 bases align to TRBD1. The sequence was collected from a man aged 25 to 40 with type 1 diabetes. CDR3 nucleotides: TGTGCCAGTGGGGAGAGGGGGCAACATGGCTACACCTTC. This sequence encodes CASGERGQHGYTF.